This T cell receptor beta chain was profiled in a study of T cell responses to AZD1222 COVID-19 vaccine listed by TCRdb under 2021. Looking at the study overall: AZD1222 recipients given second doses at about 4 weeks or at about 12 weeks were pooled, since spike-specific TCR depth and breadth were not found to differ between the two schedules. A total of around 240 trial participants underwent TCR sequencing, of whom about 200 had received two doses of AZD1222 and about 25 had received two doses of the MenACWY control vaccine. Enrollment into the trials was organized by age into subgroups of 18-55, 56-69 and 70-plus years, and those subgroups contained roughly 150, 30 and 60 TCR-sequenced participants, respectively.

Reading the label with the study, this specimen's time point is: baseline before first vaccination. Vaccinee samples came from UK trials COV001 and COV002, including a single-blind randomized controlled phase 2/3 trial of AZD1222 (ChAdOx1 nCoV-19) in healthy adults. For TCRbeta chain sequencing, PBMC samples were collected from trial participants at day 0 and at day 28 after the second dose. This clone was seen only once. The antigen it binds to is not known. No much larger clonotype is one base removed from it; base qualities were not supplied. From cysteine to phenylalanine, the CDR3 is 13 amino acids long. CDR3 DNA only is kept here, 39 bases in frame from base 1. The junction shows trimming of 2 bases on V and 2 bases on J, plus 6 bases between the germline ends. CDR1 and CDR2 are read off the germline V gene as SNHLY and FYNNEI. Findings and caveats that apply to the study as a whole: The 56-69-year group was small, and its depth increase did not reach significance, likely because of low power. The vaccine-associated CD4 TCRs covered the entire spike protein, and the dominant responses fell in regions 160-218 and 743-854. Most participants were white British and females outnumbered males, and the authors suggested that clonal diversity may have been underestimated. After two AZD1222 doses, spike-specific TCR breadth and depth were significantly higher than at day 0 and than in MenACWY recipients. No day 14 peak-response samples were available, so repertoires were characterized only after the peak T cell response. Conclusions about previously exposed vaccinees are limited, since just five or six AZD1222 recipients were seropositive for SARS-CoV-2 at baseline. Epitopes outside the regions mutated in the B.1.351 and B.1.1.7 variants were reportedly recognized by nearly half of the unique spike-specific TCRs.

The CDR3 regions of human TCRbeta chains were analyzed by immunosequencing. For the original study's pipeline: TCRs in the repertoires were matched against a reference library of SARS-CoV-2-specific TCRs that had been generated with the MIRA antigen-specificity platform. Breadth was defined as the fraction of unique TCRs that were SARS-CoV-2-associated, and depth was defined as the fraction of total T cells that were SARS-CoV-2-associated. Using the MIRA data, every spike-specific TCR was mapped to the spike region that the TCR reacted to and assigned to either a CD4 or a CD8 class. Log10-transformed breadth and depth values were compared by one-way ANOVA with Sidak's multiple comparisons tests. TCRdb holds this immuneACCESS table with in-frame rearrangements only. Some clones are missing; in checked studies, unresolved V genes explain under half, and the rest has no known cause. Clone size and V and J calls were adopted from that table, with D and trimming inferred from the DNA. Present in this sample are 95,000 to 150,000 clones, more than 70% of which were seen just once. 4.5% to 5% of the sample comes from the top ten.

The TCR sequence derives from an adult in good health. The specimen comprised peripheral blood, sampled on day 0 of AZD1222 vaccination. In this chain, TRBV2 is recombined with TRBJ2-5, with no D gene named confidently. The CDR3 has the sequence CASSEQVQETQYF. The bases read TGTGCCAGCAGTGAACAGGTACAAGAGACCCAGTACTTC.